This T cell receptor beta chain stems from a study of spatial heterogeneity in lung cancer. Noted time point: sample taken at primary tumor resection. The donors were 72 patients with non-small cell lung cancer that was early-stage and untreated. Whole RNA, which was extracted from tumor, nontumor lung tissue or frozen PBMC, was sequenced without any cell sorting. This clonotype has only a few counts. The length of the CDR3 is 19 residues. TCRdb recomputed calls from the 5' RACE reads with MiXCR, one row per CDR3 protein. The sample has around 92,000 distinct CDR3 sequences; 10% to 15% are singletons.

The starting material was PBMCs, obtained at surgery. The V and J genes are TRBV1 and TRBJ2-3; TRBD2 is taken as the D call from the table, unchecked against the DNA. TRBV1 counts as a pseudogene. The receptor was derived from a male donor with early-stage non-small cell lung cancer. The CDR3 nucleotides are TGCACCAGCAGCCGCCTAGGGACTAGCGGGAGAGTGGGCACAGATACGCAGTATTTT. This translates into CTSSRLGTSGRVGTDTQYF.